These T cell receptor beta chains were read from a single sample in a study of T cell changes during pregnancy in multiple sclerosis. The protocol was immunoSEQ multiplex PCR, while the TCRdb copy is restricted to in-frame clones and leaves out a portion. The sample shows about 8,000 clones, about 89% of them seen only once. Sequenced material: CD8+ T cells from peripheral blood mononuclear cells, taken in the first trimester of pregnancy. The receptors shown here come from a female donor in good health, enrolled as a control in a pregnancy study. CDR3s include the opening cysteine and the closing phenylalanine or tryptophan. D genes are given only for firm matches. Size is stated for part of the rows, as once, few or many counts, or as a class when the clone is expanded.

v_gene	d_gene	j_gene	abundance	CDR3nt	CDR3aa
TRBV20-1	-	TRBJ2-7	-	TGCAGTGCTAGAGAAGACAGGGAGCAGTACTTC	CSAREDREQYF
TRBV7-3	-	TRBJ2-5	-	TGTGCCAGCAGCTTAGGCGGCGGGGCGAAAGAGACCCAGTACTTC	CASSLGGGAKETQYF
TRBV2	TRBD1	TRBJ1-2	-	TGTGCCAGCAGTGGACAGGGTTCAAGCTATGGCTACACCTTC	CASSGQGSSYGYTF
TRBV11-1	TRBD1	TRBJ2-5	-	TGTGCCAGCAGCTTAGGAGGGGACAGGGGAGAGACCCAGTACTTC	CASSLGGDRGETQYF
TRBV29-1	TRBD2	TRBJ2-4	-	TGCAGCGTTGTTAGCGGGAGCGCGGTAGCCAAAAACATTCAGTACTTC	CSVVSGSAVAKNIQYF
TRBV27	TRBD2	TRBJ2-7	-	TGTGCCAGCAGTTTAACGGGGGGGGCGCCGTACGAGCAGTACTTC	CASSLTGGAPYEQYF
TRBV7-6	TRBD1	TRBJ1-1	-	TGTGCCAGCAGTTTGACAGGGGCCACTGAAGCTTTCTTT	CASSLTGATEAFF
TRBV6-5	TRBD2	TRBJ2-7	-	TGTGCCAGCACCCGCCTAGCGGGGGAATATCACGAGCAGTACTTC	CASTRLAGEYHEQYF
TRBV9	TRBD1	TRBJ2-3	-	TGTGCCAGCAGCGCCGAGGGACAGGTCGCCACAGATACGCAGTATTTT	CASSAEGQVATDTQYF
TRBV27	-	TRBJ1-4	-	TGTGCCAGCAGTCTTCAGGGTGCAACTAATGAAAAACTGTTTTTT	CASSLQGATNEKLFF
TRBV4-1	-	TRBJ2-3	-	TGCGCCAGCAGCCAGGAGGGTTTAACAGATACGCAGTATTTT	CASSQEGLTDTQYF
TRBV5-4	TRBD1	TRBJ1-2	-	TGTGCCAGCAGCTTGGTCACAGGGGCTTCGGGTGGCTACACCTTC	CASSLVTGASGGYTF
TRBV6-4	-	TRBJ2-3	-	TGTGCCAGCAGTAGGGAGAGCACAGATACGCAGTATTTT	CASSRESTDTQYF
TRBV5-1	TRBD1	TRBJ2-1	-	TGCGCCAGCAGCTTGGCCAGGGGGACAGTCTCCTACAATGAGCAGTTCTTC	CASSLARGTVSYNEQFF
TRBV19	-	TRBJ1-5	-	TGTGCCAGTAGTACTCACAGGGTTGATCACCGGGGGGGGTTCAATCAGCCCCAGCATTTT	CASSTHRVDHRGGFNQPQHF
TRBV18	TRBD1	TRBJ1-3	-	TGTGCCAGCTCACCTCCCGGGACAGACATCGGGGCCTCTGGAAACACCATATATTTT	CASSPPGTDIGASGNTIYF
TRBV6-5	TRBD1	TRBJ2-7	-	TGTGCCAGCAGTTCTCCCAATGGACAGGGTAGCTACGAGCAGTACTTC	CASSSPNGQGSYEQYF
TRBV5-5	-	TRBJ2-7	once	TGTGCCAGCAGCTCGGAGACAGCAGACTACGAGCAGTACTTC	CASSSETADYEQYF
TRBV28	TRBD1	TRBJ2-5	-	TGTGCCAGCAGTCCACCGACAGGGACCCAAGAGACCCAGTACTTC	CASSPPTGTQETQYF
TRBV6-5	-	TRBJ1-2	-	TGTGCCAGCAGTCCAGACAGTCCCTATGGCTACACCTTC	CASSPDSPYGYTF
TRBV27	-	TRBJ2-7	-	TGTGCCAGCAGACACCCCGGGGCGGGGTACGAGCAGTACTTC	CASRHPGAGYEQYF
TRBV9	TRBD2	TRBJ2-1	-	TGTGCCAGCAGCGTAGGCGCTAGCGGATACAATGAGCAGTTCTTC	CASSVGASGYNEQFF
TRBV28	TRBD2	TRBJ2-7	-	TGTGCCAGCAGTCCCCGGGTGGGGGGGTCCGTGAGTAACGAGCAGTACTTC	CASSPRVGGSVSNEQYF
TRBV4-2	-	TRBJ1-1	-	TGTGCCAGCAGCTTGGCAGGCAACACTGAAGCTTTCTTT	CASSLAGNTEAFF
TRBV7-9	TRBD1	TRBJ2-3	-	TGTGCCAGCAGCTCGAGCCGGGACAGCCCTTTTGGAACGCAGTATTTT	CASSSSRDSPFGTQYF
TRBV28	-	TRBJ1-2	once	TGTGCCAGCAGAGGGGAATTTTATGGCTACACCTTC	CASRGEFYGYTF
TRBV6-4	TRBD2	TRBJ2-1	-	TGTGCCAGCAGTGGCCAGGGGACTAGCGGGAGCAATGAGCAGTTCTTC	CASSGQGTSGSNEQFF
TRBV4-3	TRBD1	TRBJ2-5	-	TGCGCCAGCAGCCAAAAGACAGGGGGCGGTTCAGAGACCCAGTACTTC	CASSQKTGGGSETQYF
TRBV7-9	-	TRBJ2-1	-	TGTGCCAGCAGCTCAACCCGAGGCGGAGCCAATGAGCAGTTCTTC	CASSSTRGGANEQFF
TRBV29-1	-	TRBJ1-1	few	TGCAGCGTTACCAGTCCGCTCATGAACACTGAAGCTTTCTTT	CSVTSPLMNTEAFF
TRBV6-1	-	TRBJ2-7	-	TGTGCCAGCGGAATGGAGGCAGGGGGGTCCTACGAGCAGTACTTC	CASGMEAGGSYEQYF
TRBV28	TRBD1	TRBJ2-1	-	TGTGCCAGCGGTGAAGGGACAGGGGGCCCCAATGAGCAGTTCTTC	CASGEGTGGPNEQFF
TRBV5-4	-	TRBJ2-3	-	TGTGCCAGCAGTCGGGTGGTCGGGAGACGAGATACGCAGTATTTT	CASSRVVGRRDTQYF
TRBV5-1	TRBD1	TRBJ1-2	-	TGCGCCAGCAGCTTGGAACAGGGGCCCCCGAGAGTCTATGGCTACACCTTC	CASSLEQGPPRVYGYTF
TRBV6-1	-	TRBJ1-5	-	TGTGCCAGCAGTGAAGAGGTGGGGGCAGGCAATCAGCCCCAGCATTTT	CASSEEVGAGNQPQHF
TRBV6-4	-	TRBJ2-1	once	TGTGCCAGCAGTGGCGGGGGCGGTTACAATGAGCAGTTCTTC	CASSGGGGYNEQFF
TRBV30	-	TRBJ1-5	few	TGTGCCTGGAATAGCGGCGGGAATCAGCCCCAGCATTTT	CAWNSGGNQPQHF
TRBV28	-	TRBJ1-5	-	TGTGCCAGCAGCAACGGTGGGGAGAGCCAGCCCCAGCATTTT	CASSNGGESQPQHF
TRBV19	-	TRBJ2-1	-	TGTGCCAGTACCATGGGGGGGCTCAATGAGCAGTTCTTC	CASTMGGLNEQFF
TRBV19	-	TRBJ2-7	-	TGTGCCAGTAGTATGGGCAGGGGATCCGAGCAGTACTTC	CASSMGRGSEQYF
TRBV21-1	-	TRBJ1-2	once	TGTGCCAGCAGCAAATATGGGGGGGGGCCCTCGTTCCCCTATGGCTACACCTTC	CASSKYGGGPSFPYGYTF
TRBV7-9	TRBD1	TRBJ1-2	few	TGTGCCAGCAGCTTAGCCCCGGGACAGGGGGAAGATGGCTACACCTTC	CASSLAPGQGEDGYTF
TRBV6-5	-	TRBJ2-1	-	TGTGCCAGCAGTTGGGGGGACGCTTACAATGAGCAGTTCTTC	CASSWGDAYNEQFF
TRBV11-2	-	TRBJ2-2	-	TGTGCCAGCAGCCTACAGGGAGGGACCGGGGAGCTGTTTTTT	CASSLQGGTGELFF
TRBV10-3	-	TRBJ1-1	-	TGTGCCATCCAGGCGAACACTGAAGCTTTCTTT	CAIQANTEAFF